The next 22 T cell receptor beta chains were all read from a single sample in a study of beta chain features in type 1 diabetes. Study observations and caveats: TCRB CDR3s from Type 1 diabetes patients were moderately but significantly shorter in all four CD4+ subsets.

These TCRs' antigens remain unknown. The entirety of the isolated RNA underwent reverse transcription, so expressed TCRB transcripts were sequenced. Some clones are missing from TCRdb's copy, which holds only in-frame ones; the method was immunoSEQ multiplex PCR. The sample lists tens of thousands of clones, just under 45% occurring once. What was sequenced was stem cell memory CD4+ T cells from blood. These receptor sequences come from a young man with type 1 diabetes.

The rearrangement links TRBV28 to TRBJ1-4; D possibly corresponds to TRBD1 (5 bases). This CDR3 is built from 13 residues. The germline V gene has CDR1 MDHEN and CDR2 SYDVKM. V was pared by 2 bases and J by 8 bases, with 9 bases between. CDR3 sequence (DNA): TGTGCCAGCAGTTTACAGGGTACCGAAAAACTGTTTTTT. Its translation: CASSLQGTEKLFF. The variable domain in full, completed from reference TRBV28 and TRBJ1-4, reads DVKVTQSSRYLVKRTGEKVFLECVQDMDHENMFWYRQDPGLGLRLIYFSYDVKMKEKGDIPEGYSVSREKKERFSLILESASTNQTSMYLCASSLQGTEKLFFGSGTQLSVL.

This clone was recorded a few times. The CDR3 spells CASSYALSYEQYF. The CDR3 nucleotides are TGTGCCAGCAGCTACGCGTTGTCCTACGAGCAGTACTTC. The chain employs TRBV7-8 and TRBJ2-7, with unresolved D. Trimming pared 4 bases from V and 1 base from J, leaving 8 bases between. Germline CDR1 and CDR2: SGHVS and FQNEAQ. This CDR3 comprises 13 residues.

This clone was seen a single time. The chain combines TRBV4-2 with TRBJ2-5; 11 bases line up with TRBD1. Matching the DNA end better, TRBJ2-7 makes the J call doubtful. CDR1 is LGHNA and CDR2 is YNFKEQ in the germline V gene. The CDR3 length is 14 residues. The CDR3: CASSHGQGANEQYF. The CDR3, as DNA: TGTGCCAGCAGCCACGGACAGGGGGCGAACGAGCAGTACTTC.

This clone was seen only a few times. CDR3 nucleotide sequence: TGTGCCACCAGCAGAGCCCGCGCGCTAGCGGGAGGGCCTAATGAGCAGTTCTTC. This sequence encodes CATSRARALAGGPNEQFF. The chain is built from TRBV15 and TRBJ2-1, with 12 nucleotides matching TRBD2. The V gene's germline CDR1 is LNHNV and CDR2 YYDKDF (reference sequence). V lost 1 base and J lost 7; bases outside the gene matches: 11. The CDR3 has 18 amino acids.

The CDR3 sequence is CTSSRERSRTAKCEQFF. In DNA form, the CDR3 reads TGCACCAGCAGCCGTGAGCGGAGCCGTACCGCAAAGTGTGAGCAGTTCTTC. V usage is TRBV1 and J usage is TRBJ2-1; no check of the table's D call, TRBD2, against the DNA was made. TRBV1 is a pseudogene locus. The CDR3 has 17 amino acids.

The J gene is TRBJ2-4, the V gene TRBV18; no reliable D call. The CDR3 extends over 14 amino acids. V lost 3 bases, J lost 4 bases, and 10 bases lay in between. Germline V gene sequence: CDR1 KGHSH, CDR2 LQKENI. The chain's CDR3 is CASSPTTGKNIQYF. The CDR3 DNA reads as TGTGCCAGCTCACCGACGACTGGGAAAAACATTCAGTACTTC.

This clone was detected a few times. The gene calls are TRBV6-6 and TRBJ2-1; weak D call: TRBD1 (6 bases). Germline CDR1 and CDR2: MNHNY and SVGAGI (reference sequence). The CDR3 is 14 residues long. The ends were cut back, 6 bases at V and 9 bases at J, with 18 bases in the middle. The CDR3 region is CASSLTYRASEQFF. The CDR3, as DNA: TGTGCCAGCAGCCTGACCTACAGGGCGAGTGAGCAGTTCTTC.

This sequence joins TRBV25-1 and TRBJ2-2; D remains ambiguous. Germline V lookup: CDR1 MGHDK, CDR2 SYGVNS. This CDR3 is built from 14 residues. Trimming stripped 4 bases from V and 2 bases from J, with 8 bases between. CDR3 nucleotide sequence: TGTGCCAGCAGTGGGCTAGTAAACACCGGGGAGCTGTTTTTT. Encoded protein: CASSGLVNTGELFF.

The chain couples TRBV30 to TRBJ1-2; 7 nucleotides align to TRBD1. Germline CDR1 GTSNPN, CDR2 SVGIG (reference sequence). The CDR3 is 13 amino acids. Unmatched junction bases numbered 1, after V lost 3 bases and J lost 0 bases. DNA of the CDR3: TGTGCCTGGAGGACAGGGACTAACTATGGCTACACCTTC. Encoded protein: CAWRTGTNYGYTF.

CDR3 sequence reads: CASSATTGLNTEAFF. CDR3 nucleotides: TGCGCCAGCAGCGCCACCACAGGCTTGAACACTGAAGCTTTCTTT. The V call is TRBV5-1, the J call TRBJ1-1, with TRBD1 as a possible D gene (5 bases). V lost 4 bases, J lost 0 bases, and 13 bases lay in between. The CDR3 spans 15 residues. Germline values: CDR1 SGHRS, CDR2 YFSETQ.

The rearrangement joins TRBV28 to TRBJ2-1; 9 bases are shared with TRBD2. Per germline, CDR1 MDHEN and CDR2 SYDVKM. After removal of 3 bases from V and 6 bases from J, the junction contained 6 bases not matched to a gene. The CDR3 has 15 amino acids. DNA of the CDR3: TGTGCCAGCAGTTTTTCGAGACTAGCGGCCAATGAGCAGTTCTTC. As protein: CASSFSRLAANEQFF.

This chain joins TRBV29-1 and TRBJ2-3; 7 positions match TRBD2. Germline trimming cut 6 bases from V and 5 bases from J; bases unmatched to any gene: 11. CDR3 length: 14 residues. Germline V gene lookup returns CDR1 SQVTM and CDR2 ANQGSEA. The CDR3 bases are TGCAGCGTCGTCTCAGCGGGATCCGGAGATACGCAGTATTTT. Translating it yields CSVVSAGSGDTQYF.

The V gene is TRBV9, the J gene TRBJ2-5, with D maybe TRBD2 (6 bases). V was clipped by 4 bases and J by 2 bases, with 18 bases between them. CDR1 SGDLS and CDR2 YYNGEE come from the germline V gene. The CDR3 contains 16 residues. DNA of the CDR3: TGTGCCAGCAGCTGGGGTAGCGGAGCCCTACAAGAGACCCAGTACTTC. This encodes CASSWGSGALQETQYF.

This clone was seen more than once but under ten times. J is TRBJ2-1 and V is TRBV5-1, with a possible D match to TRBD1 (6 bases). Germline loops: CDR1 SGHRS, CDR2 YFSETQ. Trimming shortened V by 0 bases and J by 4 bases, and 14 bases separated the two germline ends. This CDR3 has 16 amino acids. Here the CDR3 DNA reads TGCGCCAGCAGCTTGGAACAGGGCCCCCCTTACAATGAGCAGTTCTTC. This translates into CASSLEQGPPYNEQFF. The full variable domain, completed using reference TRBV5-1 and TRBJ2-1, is KAGVTQTPRYLIKTRGQQVTLSCSPISGHRSVSWYQQTPGQGLQFLFEYFSETQRNKGNFPGRFSGRQFSNSRSEMNVSTLELGDSALYLCASSLEQGPPYNEQFFGPGTRLTVL.

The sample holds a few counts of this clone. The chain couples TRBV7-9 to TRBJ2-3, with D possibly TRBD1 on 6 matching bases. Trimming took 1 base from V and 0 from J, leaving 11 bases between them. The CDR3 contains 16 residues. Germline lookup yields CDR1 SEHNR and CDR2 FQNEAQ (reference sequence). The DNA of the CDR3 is TGTGCCAGCAGCTTAGGCAGGACAGAAAGCACAGATACGCAGTATTTT. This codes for CASSLGRTESTDTQYF.

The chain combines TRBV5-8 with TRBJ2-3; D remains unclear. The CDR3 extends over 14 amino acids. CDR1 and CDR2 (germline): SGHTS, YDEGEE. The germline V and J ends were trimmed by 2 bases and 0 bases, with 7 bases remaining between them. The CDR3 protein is CASSLISSTDTQYF. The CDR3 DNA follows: TGTGCCAGCAGCTTAATATCTAGCACAGATACGCAGTATTTT.

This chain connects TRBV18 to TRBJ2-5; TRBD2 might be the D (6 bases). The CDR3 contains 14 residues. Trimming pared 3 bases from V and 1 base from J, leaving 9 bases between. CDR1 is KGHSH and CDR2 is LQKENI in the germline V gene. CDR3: CASSPVGGQETQYF. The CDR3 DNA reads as TGTGCCAGCTCACCCGTGGGGGGCCAAGAGACCCAGTACTTC.

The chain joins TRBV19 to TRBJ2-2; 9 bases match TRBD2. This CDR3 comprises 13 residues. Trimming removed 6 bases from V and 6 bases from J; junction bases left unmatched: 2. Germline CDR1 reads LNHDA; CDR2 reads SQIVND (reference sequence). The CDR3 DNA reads TGTGCCAGTAGGCGGGAGGGTCCCGGGGAGCTGTTTTTT. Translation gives CASRREGPGELFF. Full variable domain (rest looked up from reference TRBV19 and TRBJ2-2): DGGITQSPKYLFRKEGQNVTLSCEQNLNHDAMYWYRQDPGQGLRLIYYSQIVNDFQKGDIAEGYSVSREKKESFPLTVTSAQKNPTAFYLCASRREGPGELFFGEGSRLTVL.

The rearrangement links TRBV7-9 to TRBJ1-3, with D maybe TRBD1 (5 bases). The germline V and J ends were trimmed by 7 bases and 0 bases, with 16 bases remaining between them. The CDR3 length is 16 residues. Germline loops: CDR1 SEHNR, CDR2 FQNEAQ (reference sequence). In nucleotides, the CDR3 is TGTGCCAGCATCCTATCGGGACTGCACTCTGGAAACACCATATATTTT. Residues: CASILSGLHSGNTIYF.

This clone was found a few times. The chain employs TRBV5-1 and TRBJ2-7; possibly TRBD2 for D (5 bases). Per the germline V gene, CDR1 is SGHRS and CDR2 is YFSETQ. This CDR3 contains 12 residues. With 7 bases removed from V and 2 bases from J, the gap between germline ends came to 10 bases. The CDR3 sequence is CASRGGAYEQYF. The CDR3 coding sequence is TGCGCCAGCCGGGGTGGGGCCTACGAGCAGTACTTC. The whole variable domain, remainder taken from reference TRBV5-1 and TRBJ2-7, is KAGVTQTPRYLIKTRGQQVTLSCSPISGHRSVSWYQQTPGQGLQFLFEYFSETQRNKGNFPGRFSGRQFSNSRSEMNVSTLELGDSALYLCASRGGAYEQYFGPGTRLTVT.

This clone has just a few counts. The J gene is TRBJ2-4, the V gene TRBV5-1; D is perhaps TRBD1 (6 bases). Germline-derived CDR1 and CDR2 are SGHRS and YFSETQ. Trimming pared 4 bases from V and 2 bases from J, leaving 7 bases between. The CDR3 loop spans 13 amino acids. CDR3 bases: TGCGCCAGCAGCAGGGGGTCCAAAAACATTCAGTACTTC. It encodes CASSRGSKNIQYF.

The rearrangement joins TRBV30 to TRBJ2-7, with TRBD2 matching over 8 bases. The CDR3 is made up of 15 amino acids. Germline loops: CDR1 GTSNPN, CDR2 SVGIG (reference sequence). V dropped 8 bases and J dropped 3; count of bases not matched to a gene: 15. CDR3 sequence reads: CARAPKAGERYEQYF. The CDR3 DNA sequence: TGTGCCCGGGCCCCTAAAGCGGGAGAGCGCTACGAGCAGTACTTC.